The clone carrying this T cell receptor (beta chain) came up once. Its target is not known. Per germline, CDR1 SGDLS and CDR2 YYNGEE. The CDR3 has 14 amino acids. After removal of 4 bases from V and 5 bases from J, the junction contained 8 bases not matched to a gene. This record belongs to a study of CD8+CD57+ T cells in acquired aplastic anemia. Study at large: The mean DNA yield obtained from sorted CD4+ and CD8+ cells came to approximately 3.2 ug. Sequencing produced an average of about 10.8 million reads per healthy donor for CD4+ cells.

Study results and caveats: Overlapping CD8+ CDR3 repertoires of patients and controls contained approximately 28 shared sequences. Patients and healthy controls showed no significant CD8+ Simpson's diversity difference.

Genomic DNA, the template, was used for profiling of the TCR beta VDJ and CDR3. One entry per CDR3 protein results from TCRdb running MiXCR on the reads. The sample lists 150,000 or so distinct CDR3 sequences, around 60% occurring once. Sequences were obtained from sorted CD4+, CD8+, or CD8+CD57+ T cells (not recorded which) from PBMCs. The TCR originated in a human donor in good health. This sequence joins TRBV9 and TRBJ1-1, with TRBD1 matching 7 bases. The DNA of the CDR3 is TGTGCCAGCAGCTTCTCCGGGACAGCAACTGAAGCTTTCTTT. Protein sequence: CASSFSGTATEAFF.